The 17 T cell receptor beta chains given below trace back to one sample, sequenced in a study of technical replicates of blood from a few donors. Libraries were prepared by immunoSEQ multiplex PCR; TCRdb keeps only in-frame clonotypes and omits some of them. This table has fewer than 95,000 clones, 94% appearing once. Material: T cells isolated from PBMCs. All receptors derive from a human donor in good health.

The CDR3 region has the DNA TGCGCCAGCAGCCAAGTCCACGGGGAAAAACTGTTTTTT. This sequence encodes CASSQVHGEKLFF. The J gene is TRBJ1-4, the V gene TRBV4-1, with D hard to call. Germline V CDR1 and CDR2: MGHRA, YSYEKL. Trimming stripped 1 base from V and 8 bases from J, with 8 bases between. CDR3 length: 13 amino acids.

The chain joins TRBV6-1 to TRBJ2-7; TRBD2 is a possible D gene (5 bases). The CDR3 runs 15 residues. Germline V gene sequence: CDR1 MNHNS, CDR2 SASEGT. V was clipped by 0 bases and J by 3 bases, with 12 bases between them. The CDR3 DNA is TGTGCCAGCAGTGAAGCGCCGGGGTCCCTCTACGAGCAGTACTTC. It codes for CASSEAPGSLYEQYF.

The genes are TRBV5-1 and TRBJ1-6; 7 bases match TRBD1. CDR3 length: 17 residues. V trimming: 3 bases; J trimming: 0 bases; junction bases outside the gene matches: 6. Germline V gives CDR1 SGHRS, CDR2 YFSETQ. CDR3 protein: CASSSTGESSYNSPLHF. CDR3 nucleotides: TGCGCCAGCAGCTCAACAGGGGAAAGCTCCTATAATTCACCCCTCCACTTT. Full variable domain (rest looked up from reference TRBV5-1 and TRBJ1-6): KAGVTQTPRYLIKTRGQQVTLSCSPISGHRSVSWYQQTPGQGLQFLFEYFSETQRNKGNFPGRFSGRQFSNSRSEMNVSTLELGDSALYLCASSSTGESSYNSPLHFGNGTRLTVT.

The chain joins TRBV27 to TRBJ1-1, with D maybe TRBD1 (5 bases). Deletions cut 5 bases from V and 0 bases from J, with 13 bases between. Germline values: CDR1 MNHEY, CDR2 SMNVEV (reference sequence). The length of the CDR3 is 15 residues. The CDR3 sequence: CASSPVDRMNTEAFF. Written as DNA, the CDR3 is TGTGCCAGCAGTCCGGTTGACAGAATGAACACTGAAGCTTTCTTT.

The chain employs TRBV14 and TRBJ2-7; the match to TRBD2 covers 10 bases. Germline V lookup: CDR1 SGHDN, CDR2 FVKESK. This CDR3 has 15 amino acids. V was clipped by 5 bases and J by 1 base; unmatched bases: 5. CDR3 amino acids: CASSYGLAASYEQYF. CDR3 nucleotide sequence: TGTGCCAGCAGCTACGGACTAGCGGCGTCCTACGAGCAGTACTTC.

CDR3 region: CASSSQVTNTGELFF. The CDR3, as DNA: TGTGCCAGCAGCTCCCAGGTAACGAACACCGGGGAGCTGTTTTTT. This chain uses TRBV9 with TRBJ2-2; D is ambiguous. V was cut by 4 bases and J by 0 bases, with 10 bases left in between. This CDR3 contains 15 residues. In germline, CDR1 is SGDLS, CDR2 YYNGEE.

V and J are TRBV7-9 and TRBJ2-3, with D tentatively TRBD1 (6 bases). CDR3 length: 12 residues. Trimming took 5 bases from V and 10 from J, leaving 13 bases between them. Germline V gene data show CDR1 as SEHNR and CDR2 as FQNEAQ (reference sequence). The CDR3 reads CASSPRDTAQYF. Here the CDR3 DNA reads TGTGCCAGCAGCCCCCGGGACACAGCGCAGTATTTT. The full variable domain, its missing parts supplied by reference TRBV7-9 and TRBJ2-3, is DTGVSQNPRHKITKRGQNVTFRCDPISEHNRLYWYRQTLGQGPEFLTYFQNEAQLEKSRLLSDRFSAERPKGSFSTLEIQRTEQGDSAMYLCASSPRDTAQYFGPGTRLTVL.

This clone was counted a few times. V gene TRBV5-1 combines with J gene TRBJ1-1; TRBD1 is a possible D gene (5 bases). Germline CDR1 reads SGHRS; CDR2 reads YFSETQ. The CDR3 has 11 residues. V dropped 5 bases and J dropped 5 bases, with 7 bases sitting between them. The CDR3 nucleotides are TGCGCCAGCAGGACAGAAACTGAAGCTTTCTTT. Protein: CASRTETEAFF.

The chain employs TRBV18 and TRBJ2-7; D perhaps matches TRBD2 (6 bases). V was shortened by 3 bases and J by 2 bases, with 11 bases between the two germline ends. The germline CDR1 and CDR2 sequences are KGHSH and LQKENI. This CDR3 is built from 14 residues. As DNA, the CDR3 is TGTGCCAGCTCACCTTCCGGGAGCGCCTACGAGCAGTACTTC. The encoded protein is CASSPSGSAYEQYF.

CDR3 sequence (DNA): TGCGCCAGCAGTGAGTCCGAGGTCCAAACCGGGGGGGATGGCTACACCTTC. Protein: CASSESEVQTGGDGYTF. This rearrangement joins TRBV10-2 to TRBJ1-2, with D perhaps TRBD1 (5 bases). V was clipped by 0 bases and J by 6 bases, with 20 bases between them. This CDR3 spans 17 amino acids. The germline V gene encodes CDR1 WSHSY and CDR2 SAAADI.

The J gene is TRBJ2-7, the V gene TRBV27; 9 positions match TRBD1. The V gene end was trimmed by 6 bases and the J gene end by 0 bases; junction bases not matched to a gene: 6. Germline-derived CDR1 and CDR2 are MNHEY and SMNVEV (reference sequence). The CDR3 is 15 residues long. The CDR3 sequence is CASRRGTGSSYEQYF. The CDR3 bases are TGTGCCAGCAGACGCGGGACAGGGAGCTCCTACGAGCAGTACTTC.

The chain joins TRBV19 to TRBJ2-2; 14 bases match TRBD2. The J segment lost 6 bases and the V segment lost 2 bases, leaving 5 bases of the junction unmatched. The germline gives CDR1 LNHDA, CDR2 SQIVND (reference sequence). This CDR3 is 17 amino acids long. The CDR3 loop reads CASSIQGLAGVAGELFF. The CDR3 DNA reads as TGTGCCAGTAGTATACAGGGACTAGCGGGAGTTGCCGGGGAGCTGTTTTTT.

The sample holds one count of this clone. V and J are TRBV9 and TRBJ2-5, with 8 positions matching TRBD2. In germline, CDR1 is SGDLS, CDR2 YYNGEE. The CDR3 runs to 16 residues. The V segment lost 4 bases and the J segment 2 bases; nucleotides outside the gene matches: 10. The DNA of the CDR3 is TGTGCCAGCAGCCTCACCCCTACTAGCGGACAAGAGACCCAGTACTTC. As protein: CASSLTPTSGQETQYF. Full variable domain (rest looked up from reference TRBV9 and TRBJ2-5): DSGVTQTPKHLITATGQRVTLRCSPRSGDLSVYWYQQSLDQGLQFLIQYYNGEERAKGNILERFSAQQFPDLHSELNLSSLELGDSALYFCASSLTPTSGQETQYFGPGTRLLVL.

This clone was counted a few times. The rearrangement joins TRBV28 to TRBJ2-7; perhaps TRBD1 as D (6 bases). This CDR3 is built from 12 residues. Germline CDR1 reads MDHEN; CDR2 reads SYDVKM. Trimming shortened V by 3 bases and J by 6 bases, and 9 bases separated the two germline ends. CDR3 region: CASSFGGGEQYF. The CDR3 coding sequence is TGTGCCAGCAGTTTTGGGGGCGGCGAGCAGTACTTC.

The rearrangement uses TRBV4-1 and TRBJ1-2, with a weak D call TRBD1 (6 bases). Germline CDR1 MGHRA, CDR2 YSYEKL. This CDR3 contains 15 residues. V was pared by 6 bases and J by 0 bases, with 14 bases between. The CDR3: CASSPRGEANYGYTF. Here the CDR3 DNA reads TGCGCCAGCAGTCCCAGGGGCGAAGCTAACTATGGCTACACCTTC.

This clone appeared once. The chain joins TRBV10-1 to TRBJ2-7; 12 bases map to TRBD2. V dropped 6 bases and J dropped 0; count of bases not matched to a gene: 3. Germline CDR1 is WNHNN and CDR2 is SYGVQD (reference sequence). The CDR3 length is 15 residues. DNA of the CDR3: TGCGCCAGCAGGGAGACTAGCGGGAGCTCCTACGAGCAGTACTTC. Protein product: CASRETSGSSYEQYF.

CDR3 sequence (DNA): TGTGCCAGCAGTCAGACAGGTCCTAACTATGGCTACACCTTC. Protein product: CASSQTGPNYGYTF. The genes are TRBV7-9 and TRBJ1-2; a weak D match, TRBD1 (6 bases). Germline V CDR1 and CDR2: SEHNR, FQNEAQ (reference sequence). The CDR3 has 14 amino acids. V lost 6 bases and J 0 bases, leaving 11 bases between the germline ends.